These 18 T cell receptor beta chains were sequenced from one sample in a study of spatial heterogeneity in lung cancer. One entry per CDR3 protein, called by TCRdb with MiXCR from the 5' RACE reads. This table holds 5,000 to 6,000 distinct CDR3 sequences, around 16% found once. As for time point: sample taken at primary tumor resection. Notes on the study in general: Counts of expanded alpha and beta TCRs within tumors tracked the tumor nonsynonymous mutation count.

Antigens of these TCRs are unknown. Sequenced here: lung tumor tissue, sampled at surgery. Receptors originate from a male donor with early-stage non-small cell lung cancer.

This clonotype is medium-sized within its sample. This beta chain is a stray sequence in a library constructed for alpha chains; its clone size is not meaningful. The chain combines TRBV20-1 with TRBJ2-4; 8 nucleotides match TRBD2. The CDR3 is made up of 13 amino acids. The germline V gene has CDR1 DFQATT and CDR2 SNEGSKA (reference sequence). V was pared by 1 base and J by 11 bases, with 7 bases of the junction left unmatched. The CDR3: CSARGTGTSVQYF. The DNA of the CDR3 is TGCAGTGCTAGAGGTACCGGGACTAGTGTTCAGTACTTC.

Worth noting for this clonotype: Because the library targeted alpha chains, this beta chain is an off-target read whose size means little. The chain recombines TRBV7-2 with TRBJ1-3; unclear D gene. Looked up from germline, CDR1 is SGHTA and CDR2 is FQGNSA. Trimming took off 3 bases at V and 0 bases at J, with 9 bases between the two ends. The CDR3 sequence is 15 residues long. In nucleotides, the CDR3 is TGTGCCAGCAGCTTCCGGCGGGGCTCTGGAAACACCATATATTTT. Translated, it gives CASSFRRGSGNTIYF.

This clonotype was counted ten times or more. This beta chain slipped into a library made for alpha chains as a stray read, so its size is not meaningful. The V call is TRBV7-9, the J call TRBJ1-3, with TRBD1 matching 7 bases. With V trimmed by 3 bases and J by 0 bases, 8 bases remained unmatched. Germline values: CDR1 SEHNR, CDR2 FQNEAQ (reference sequence). The CDR3 is made up of 17 amino acids. CDR3 nucleotide sequence: TGTGCCAGCAGCTTTGGCCCGACAGGGTTCTCTGGAAACACCATATATTTT. Translated, it gives CASSFGPTGFSGNTIYF.

The sample holds a few counts of this clonotype. For a library built for alpha chains, this beta chain is a stray read; little rests on its size. The J gene is TRBJ2-2, the V gene TRBV7-3, with D hard to call. Germline CDR1 is SGHTA and CDR2 is FQGTGA. Trimming removed 1 base from V and 6 bases from J, with 18 bases in between. CDR3 size: 17 residues. The CDR3 loop reads CASSLNPHHTDAGELFF. CDR3 bases: TGTGCCAGCAGCTTAAATCCACACCACACCGACGCCGGGGAGCTGTTTTTT.

This clonotype was seen repeatedly, ten times or more. Being off target in a library aimed at alpha chains, this beta chain has a size of little meaning. The chain recombines TRBV5-1 with TRBJ2-1, with D maybe TRBD2 (6 bases). CDR1 SGHRS and CDR2 YFSETQ come from the germline V gene. The V end lost 5 bases, the J end lost 0 bases, and 21 bases lay between the germline ends. The CDR3 runs to 18 residues. The CDR3 nucleotides are TGCGCCAGCAGATTAGCGGCAGGCTCAGCCCGCTCCTACAATGAGCAGTTCTTC. Its protein product is CASRLAAGSARSYNEQFF.

As regards this clonotype: With the library built for alpha chains, this beta chain is off target and its frequency is not meaningful. J is TRBJ2-5 and V is TRBV2; TRBD1 is a possible D gene (6 bases). Trimming took off 10 bases at V and 1 base at J, with 16 bases between the two ends. The CDR3 consists of 14 residues. Germline V lookup: CDR1 SNHLY, CDR2 FYNNEI. The CDR3 sequence: CAIGGRGTQETQYF. The CDR3 coding sequence is TGTGCCATCGGAGGCAGGGGAACCCAAGAGACCCAGTACTTC.

This clonotype is classed as medium-sized (0.01 to 0.1%). The library was built for alpha chains, so this beta chain is an off-target read and its size means little. The chain carries TRBV28 and TRBJ2-6; D unresolved. The CDR3 consists of 15 residues. Germline V CDR1 and CDR2: MDHEN, SYDVKM. Trimming removed 1 base at V and 4 bases at J, with 8 bases between. In DNA, the CDR3 is TGTGCCAGCAGTTTATCAGGAGTCGGGGCCAACGTCCTGACTTTC. Amino acids: CASSLSGVGANVLTF.

Note on this clonotype: Little can be read into the size of this beta chain, an off-target read in a library designed for alpha chains. This chain uses TRBV14 with TRBJ2-5, with 10 bases that match TRBD2. The CDR3 loop spans 16 amino acids. CDR1 and CDR2 from the germline V gene are SGHDN and FVKESK. V was clipped by 2 bases and J by 4 bases; unmatched bases: 7. Here the CDR3 DNA reads TGTGCCAGCAGCCAATTCGGGCTAGCGGGGGCAGAGACCCAGTACTTC. Its protein product is CASSQFGLAGAETQYF.

This clonotype appeared many times. Since the library was made to target alpha chains, this beta chain is a stray read and its abundance is not meaningful. The rearrangement links TRBV5-1 to TRBJ2-2; D uncertain. V shed 0 bases and J shed 0 bases, with 9 bases lying between them. This CDR3 is 16 amino acids long. CDR1 and CDR2 (germline): SGHRS, YFSETQ. CDR3: CASSLVLGSNTGELFF. CDR3 DNA sequence: TGCGCCAGCAGCTTGGTTCTGGGGTCGAACACCGGGGAGCTGTTTTTT.

In this sample, this clonotype is medium-sized. In a library made to pick up alpha chains, this beta chain is a stray read with a size that means little. This chain uses TRBV7-9 with TRBJ2-2, with D perhaps matching TRBD2 (6 bases). Trimming stripped 0 bases from V and 0 bases from J, with 14 bases between. This CDR3 spans 18 amino acids. Germline V lookup: CDR1 SEHNR, CDR2 FQNEAQ (reference sequence). CDR3 nucleotides: TGTGCCAGCAGCTTAGCCCTTGCGGGACTCACGAACACCGGGGAGCTGTTTTTT. Translating it yields CASSLALAGLTNTGELFF.

This clonotype was observed a few times. As an off-target read in a library built for alpha chains, this beta chain has a frequency of little significance. The rearrangement links TRBV5-1 to TRBJ2-3; D gene unclear. In germline, CDR1 is SGHRS, CDR2 YFSETQ. CDR3 size: 13 residues. With 4 bases removed from V and 4 bases from J, the gap between germline ends came to 10 bases. CDR3 sequence reads: CASSATGADTQYF. CDR3 nucleotides: TGCGCCAGCAGCGCCACGGGTGCAGATACGCAGTATTTT.

With respect to this clonotype: Because the library targeted alpha chains, this beta chain is an off-target read whose size means little. The chain couples TRBV20-1 to TRBJ1-5; D is perhaps TRBD1 (6 bases). V was cut by 6 bases and J by 4 bases, with 16 bases left in between. CDR1 is DFQATT and CDR2 is SNEGSKA in the germline V gene (reference sequence). The CDR3 runs 14 residues. The CDR3 reads CSAVQGFPNQPQHF. The CDR3, as DNA: TGCAGTGCGGTTCAGGGGTTTCCGAATCAGCCCCAGCATTTT.

This clonotype is termed medium-sized. This beta chain turned up in a library designed for alpha chains; as an off-target read, its abundance says little. The chain carries TRBV28 and TRBJ2-7, with 14 bases fitting TRBD2. The V and J ends lost 7 bases and 9 bases, in that order; junction bases with no gene match: 8. CDR3 length equals 14 residues. Germline CDR1 MDHEN, CDR2 SYDVKM. The CDR3 reads CASISGTSGGLQYF. In DNA form, the CDR3 reads TGTGCCAGCATTTCCGGGACTAGCGGGGGCCTGCAGTACTTC.

This clonotype is large by share. Since the library was made to target alpha chains, this beta chain is a stray read and its abundance is not meaningful. The genes are TRBV27 and TRBJ1-1; D is undetermined. CDR3 size: 13 residues. Trimming stripped 5 bases from V and 5 bases from J, with 12 bases between. Germline V gene sequence: CDR1 MNHEY, CDR2 SMNVEV (reference sequence). In DNA form, the CDR3 reads TGTGCCAGCAGTATCTTAGGGCTGACTGAAGCTTTCTTT. It yields the protein CASSILGLTEAFF.

Relative to its sample, this clonotype is medium-sized. Little can be read into the size of this beta chain, an off-target read in a library designed for alpha chains. The rearrangement joins TRBV20-1 to TRBJ1-2, with D tentatively TRBD1 (5 bases). Germline lookup yields CDR1 DFQATT and CDR2 SNEGSKA (reference sequence). V was trimmed by 6 bases and J by 2 bases, leaving 16 bases between them. The CDR3 is made up of 14 amino acids. The DNA for the CDR3 is TGCAGTGCGATATCCGGGGCCAACAACTATGGCTACACCTTC. It is translated as CSAISGANNYGYTF.

This clonotype was seen just once. In a library made to pick up alpha chains, this beta chain is a stray read with a size that means little. V usage is TRBV5-1 and J usage is TRBJ2-5; D remains ambiguous. Germline values: CDR1 SGHRS, CDR2 YFSETQ. This CDR3 comprises 15 residues. V dropped 4 bases and J dropped 0 bases, with 13 bases sitting between them. The DNA of the CDR3 is TGCGCCAGCAGCCCGGCCCTAAACGACCAAGAGACCCAGTACTTC. Translated: CASSPALNDQETQYF.

In its sample, this clonotype is medium-sized (0.01 to 0.1%). Being off target in a library aimed at alpha chains, this beta chain has a size of little meaning. The chain has TRBV20-1 and TRBJ2-5, with D maybe TRBD2 (6 bases). The length of the CDR3 is 12 residues. CDR1 is DFQATT and CDR2 is SNEGSKA in the germline V gene (reference sequence). Between the trimmed V and J ends, which lost 6 bases and 5 bases, there was a span of 13 bases. The CDR3 here is CSAPGGGETQYF. The CDR3, as DNA: TGCAGTGCCCCGGGCGGAGGGGAGACCCAGTACTTC.

By share of the sample, this clonotype is medium-sized. This beta chain slipped into a library made for alpha chains as a stray read, so its size is not meaningful. This chain joins TRBV7-2 and TRBJ1-6; D gene ambiguous. Germline loops: CDR1 SGHTA, CDR2 FQGNSA. The CDR3 is made up of 15 amino acids. Deletions cut 2 bases from V and 7 bases from J, with 12 bases between. CDR3 loop: CASSLLGIGNSPLHF. DNA for the CDR3: TGTGCCAGCAGCTTACTGGGCATTGGGAATTCACCCCTCCACTTT. The complete variable domain, with remaining parts taken from reference TRBV7-2 and TRBJ1-6, reads GAGVSQSPSNKVTEKGKDVELRCDPISGHTALYWYRQSLGQGLEFLIYFQGNSAPDKSGLPSDRFSAERTGGSVSTLTIQRTQQEDSAVYLCASSLLGIGNSPLHFGNGTRLTVT.